This T cell receptor (beta chain) was recorded in a study of human T cells and chemical hapten exposure. TCRdb re-analysed the RACE reads in MiXCR, keeping a single row per CDR3 protein. The sample lists 95,000 to 150,000 distinct CDR3 sequences; around 11% were seen once. This clonotype was seen a handful of times. Germline-derived CDR1 and CDR2 are SQVTM and ANQGSEA. The ends were cut back, 2 bases at V and 4 bases at J, with 2 bases in the middle. The CDR3 contains 10 residues. The time point was: patch test 3, about 24 weeks after DPC sensitization. Treatment: therapeutic diphenylcyclopropenone sensitization with weekly scalp DPC.

The V and J genes are TRBV29-1 and TRBJ2-5; D is uncertain. This specimen consisted of whole blood, obtained in connection with sensitization to the hapten diphenylcyclopropenone (DPC). This TCR derives from a woman in her forties or fifties with alopecia areata. Some clones in this sample may be carry-over from other donors' samples. The CDR3 sequence is CSVERETQYF. The CDR3 coding sequence is TGCAGCGTTGAAAGAGAGACCCAGTACTTC.